This T cell receptor beta chain was identified in a study of EBV T-cell therapy then PD-1 blockade in nasopharyngeal carcinoma. The data were produced by immunoSEQ multiplex PCR, yet TCRdb's version contains in-frame clones alone and is incomplete. Of about 17,000 clones in the sample, around 80% were seen once. CDR3 length equals 15 residues. CDR1 and CDR2 from the germline V gene are SGHNT and YYREEE (reference sequence). V was clipped by 5 bases and J by 3 bases, with 16 bases between them. This sample's treatment: AdE1-LMPpoly-expanded autologous EBV-specific T-cell therapy followed by anti-PD-1 nivolumab. Comments on this clone: The antigen is unknown.

The starting material was CD8+ T cells from blood, obtained at day 0 from a patient whose treatment included autologous EBV-specific T cells and nivolumab. This receptor was obtained from a man aged 40-49 years with nasopharyngeal carcinoma. This chain joins TRBV5-4 and TRBJ2-3, with a tentative D call TRBD1 (6 bases). Written as DNA, the CDR3 is TGTGCCAGCAGGGACAGCCAGGGCGGGACAGATACGCAGTATTTT. This translates into CASRDSQGGTDTQYF.